This TCR beta chain was documented in a study of STAT5B mutations in CD4+ large granular lymphocyte leukemia. Study results and limitations: Top patient clones used TRBV06 genes more often: 8/27 versus 2/35 in controls. No patients shared main leukemic clonotypes, though around 24% appeared at low frequency elsewhere. Patient CD4-sorted repertoires stayed more clonal than healthy ones after leukemic-clone removal.

Sequencing was at survey level. Assay used: immunoSEQ multiplex PCR; TCRdb lists only in-frame clones, some missing. There are tens of thousands of clones in the sample; around 84% occur only once, and 0.3% to 0.45% lies in the top ten. Per germline, CDR1 SNHLY and CDR2 FYNNEI. This CDR3 is 12 amino acids long. Trimming removed 9 bases at V and 3 bases at J, with 11 bases between. As regards this clone: The antigen remains unidentified.

The genes are TRBV2 and TRBJ1-1, with D hard to call. The TCR originated in a human donor in good health. Material for sequencing was CD4+ T cells from blood buffy coats. The CDR3 region has the DNA TGTGCCAGAAGATACACAGACACTGAAGCTTTCTTT. Its protein product is CARRYTDTEAFF.